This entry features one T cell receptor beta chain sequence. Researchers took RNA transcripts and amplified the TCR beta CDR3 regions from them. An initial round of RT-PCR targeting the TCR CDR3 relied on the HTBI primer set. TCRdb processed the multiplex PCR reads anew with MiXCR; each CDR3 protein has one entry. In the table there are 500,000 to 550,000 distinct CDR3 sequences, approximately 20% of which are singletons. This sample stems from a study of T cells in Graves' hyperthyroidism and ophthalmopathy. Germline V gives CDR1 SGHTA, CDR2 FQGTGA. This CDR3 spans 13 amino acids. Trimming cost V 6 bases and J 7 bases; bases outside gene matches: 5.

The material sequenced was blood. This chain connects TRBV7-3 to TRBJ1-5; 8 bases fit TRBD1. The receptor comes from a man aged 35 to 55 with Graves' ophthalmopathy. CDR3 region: CASSQDREQPQHF. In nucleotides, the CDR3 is TGTGCCAGCAGTCAGGACAGGGAACAGCCCCAGCATTTT. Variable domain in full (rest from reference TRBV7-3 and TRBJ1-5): GAGVSQTPSNKVTEKGKYVELRCDPISGHTALYWYRQSLGQGPEFLIYFQGTGAADDSGLPNDRFFAVRPEGSVSTLKIQRTERGDSAVYLCASSQDREQPQHFGDGTRLSIL.